These 32 T cell receptor beta chains share one sample of origin, sequenced in a study of T cell responses to AZD1222 COVID-19 vaccine. The table came from immunoSEQ multiplex PCR; TCRdb's copy has only in-frame clones and leaves some out. The repertoire consists of under 200,000 clones, with under 95% occurring once and the leading ten covering over 0.75%. Sequencing was performed on peripheral blood, taken on day 0 of AZD1222 vaccination. The receptor set was obtained from an adult in good health.

V is TRBV5-6 and J is TRBJ2-7; TRBD2 matches at 8 bases. The V gene's germline CDR1 is SGHDT and CDR2 YYEEEE. This CDR3 region has 14 residues. Germline trimming cut 4 bases from V and 3 bases from J; bases unmatched to any gene: 6. In DNA, the CDR3 is TGTGCCAGCAGCCGTCGCGGGGGGCACTACGAGCAGTACTTC. It is translated as CASSRRGGHYEQYF.

The chain combines TRBV4-1 with TRBJ1-2; 10 bases are a match to TRBD1. This CDR3 has 19 residues. The germline gives CDR1 MGHRA, CDR2 YSYEKL. With 0 bases clipped from V and 0 bases from J, the junction kept 10 bases outside the gene matches. In DNA form, the CDR3 reads TGCGCCAGCAGCCAAGATGGGGGGACAGGGGTAAGAGCTAACTATGGCTACACCTTC. It specifies CASSQDGGTGVRANYGYTF.

The chain combines TRBV6-5 with TRBJ1-2; D is ambiguous. V was cut by 9 bases and J by 14 bases, with 25 bases left in between. Germline CDR1 is MNHEY and CDR2 is SVGAGI. CDR3 length: 13 residues. The CDR3 region has the DNA TGTGCCAGTACTTATAGAACACCTCGCCGGGAGACCTTC. It codes for CASTYRTPRRETF.

The chain combines TRBV3-1 (or the pseudogene TRBV3-2) with TRBJ2-1; tentative D call: TRBD2 (5 bases). Trimming left V 5 bases short and J 5 bases short, with 13 bases between. The CDR3 totals 14 residues. The V gene's germline CDR1 is LGHDT and CDR2 YNNKEL (reference sequence). Here the CDR3 DNA reads TGTGCCAGCAGCAGATTAGCGAGCGACAATGAGCAGTTCTTC. Its protein is CASSRLASDNEQFF.

The chain joins TRBV2 to TRBJ1-5, with 11 positions matching TRBD1. The length of the CDR3 is 14 residues. V was clipped by 4 bases and J by 6 bases; unmatched bases: 2. Germline CDR1 reads SNHLY; CDR2 reads FYNNEI. The CDR3 reads CASSGTGGGQPQHF. For the CDR3, the DNA is TGTGCCAGCAGTGGGACAGGGGGCGGTCAGCCCCAGCATTTT.

The CDR3 DNA sequence: TGTGCCAGCAGTGAATTAGGGGATCCAGCTAACAATGAGCAGTTCTTC. Protein: CASSELGDPANNEQFF. This chain joins TRBV25-1 and TRBJ2-1, with D possibly matching TRBD1 (5 bases). The CDR3 spans 16 residues. Trimming took 1 base from V and 5 from J, leaving 15 bases between them. Per the germline V gene, CDR1 is MGHDK and CDR2 is SYGVNS. The full variable domain, in which reference TRBV25-1 and TRBJ2-1 provide the parts outside the CDR3, is EADIYQTPRYLVIGTGKKITLECSQTMGHDKMYWYQQDPGMELHLIHYSYGVNSTEKGDLSSESTVSRIRTEHFPLTLESARPSHTSQYLCASSELGDPANNEQFFGPGTRLTVL.

This sequence joins TRBV5-6 and TRBJ2-7; 8 bases map to TRBD1. The germline gives CDR1 SGHDT, CDR2 YYEEEE. This CDR3 contains 14 residues. Losses at the gene ends were 2 bases for V and 3 bases for J; bases not matched to a gene: 4. In DNA, the CDR3 is TGTGCCAGCAGCTTACAGGGGGTCAACTACGAGCAGTACTTC. This gives the protein CASSLQGVNYEQYF.

This rearrangement joins TRBV5-5 to TRBJ2-2, with 7 bases lining up with TRBD2. This CDR3 comprises 15 residues. Germline CDR1 reads SGHKS; CDR2 reads YYEKEE (reference sequence). V was pared by 2 bases and J by 4 bases, with 5 bases of the junction left unmatched. The CDR3 nucleotides read TGTGCCAGCAGCTTCGGCGGGAGAGGCACCGGGGAGCTGTTTTTT. Protein: CASSFGGRGTGELFF.

The chain couples TRBV27 to TRBJ1-2; D remains ambiguous. The CDR3 covers 16 residues. The V gene's germline CDR1 is MNHEY and CDR2 SMNVEV (reference sequence). V lost 0 bases, J lost 0 bases, and 11 bases lay in between. The chain's CDR3 is CASSLSVATSNYGYTF. CDR3 in DNA: TGTGCCAGCAGTTTATCAGTCGCGACATCTAACTATGGCTACACCTTC.

The J gene is TRBJ2-7, the V gene TRBV20-1; 10 nucleotides align to TRBD2. Germline V gives CDR1 DFQATT, CDR2 SNEGSKA (reference sequence). V dropped 3 bases and J dropped 5; count of bases not matched to a gene: 10. This CDR3 has 15 amino acids. CDR3 in amino acids: CSASRASGRRNEQYF. The CDR3 nucleotides read TGCAGTGCTAGTAGGGCTAGCGGGAGAAGAAACGAGCAGTACTTC.

V gene TRBV7-9 combines with J gene TRBJ1-2; TRBD1 is a possible D gene (6 bases). The CDR3 runs 13 residues. V lost 1 base to trimming and J lost 8 bases, with 11 bases between them. Germline V CDR1 and CDR2: SEHNR, FQNEAQ (reference sequence). CDR3 sequence: CASSLDAGAGYTF. As DNA, the CDR3 is TGTGCCAGCAGCTTAGATGCGGGGGCCGGCTACACCTTC.

The genes are TRBV9 and TRBJ1-5; D call uncertain. Germline CDR1 is SGDLS and CDR2 is YYNGEE. V was pared by 0 bases and J by 3 bases, with 4 bases between. The CDR3 contains 13 residues. The CDR3 protein is CASSVGINQPQHF. The CDR3 DNA reads TGTGCCAGCAGCGTAGGGATCAATCAGCCCCAGCATTTT.

The chain carries TRBV7-9 and TRBJ1-4; D not resolved. CDR1 and CDR2 from the germline V gene are SEHNR and FQNEAQ (reference sequence). The V gene lost 5 bases and the J gene lost 11 bases, with 12 bases spanning the gap. The CDR3 extends over 12 amino acids. This CDR3 is CASSLEGLKLFF. The CDR3 coding sequence is TGTGCCAGCAGCCTGGAGGGATTGAAACTGTTTTTT.

This chain uses TRBV12-3 or TRBV12-4 with TRBJ1-5; no clear D gene. The V gene lost 5 bases and the J gene lost 11 bases, with 16 bases spanning the gap. The CDR3 is 13 residues long. The CDR3 reads CASSPGPYETQHF. The CDR3 DNA reads as TGTGCCAGCAGTCCGGGCCCATATGAGACCCAGCATTTT.

V gene TRBV4-1 combines with J gene TRBJ2-7; D perhaps matches TRBD2 (6 bases). CDR1 is MGHRA, CDR2 YSYEKL, per germline. This CDR3 has 17 amino acids. The V end was cut by 3 bases, the J end by 3 bases, with 21 bases between. CDR3 DNA sequence: TGCGCCAGCAGCCAGAGAGAGGACGGAGGGAGAGGCTACGAGCAGTACTTC. Encoded protein: CASSQREDGGRGYEQYF.

The chain combines TRBV2 with TRBJ2-7; D might be TRBD1 (6 bases). CDR1 and CDR2 (germline): SNHLY, FYNNEI. The CDR3 sequence is 12 residues long. The V end lost 8 bases, the J end lost 5 bases, and 13 bases lay between the germline ends. The CDR3: CASGPQGDEQYF. The CDR3 DNA reads as TGTGCCAGCGGACCACAGGGAGACGAGCAGTACTTC.

As DNA, the CDR3 is TGTGCCACCAGTGATTCCACCGGGACAGGGGCCATCAATGAGCAGTTCTTC. Amino acids: CATSDSTGTGAINEQFF. The rearrangement joins TRBV24-1 to TRBJ2-1; the match to TRBD1 covers 10 bases. CDR3 length equals 17 residues. J gave up 6 bases and V 2 bases, and 9 bases lay outside the gene matches. Germline CDR1 reads KGHDR; CDR2 reads SFDVKD.

The J gene is TRBJ2-5, the V gene TRBV24-1, with D possibly being TRBD2 (6 bases). CDR1 and CDR2 (germline): KGHDR, SFDVKD. With 6 bases removed from V and 2 bases from J, the gap between germline ends came to 12 bases. The CDR3 runs 14 residues. The CDR3 loop reads CATSQDGRQETQYF. The CDR3 DNA reads TGTGCCACCAGTCAGGACGGGAGACAAGAGACCCAGTACTTC.

The V call is TRBV11-2, the J call TRBJ2-1, with 7 bases matching TRBD2. After removal of 5 bases from V and 7 bases from J, the junction contained 8 bases not matched to a gene. The CDR3 runs to 14 residues. The germline V gene encodes CDR1 SGHAT and CDR2 FQNNGV. CDR3 DNA: TGTGCCAGCAGCCCCCCCAGGCGGGGGAATGAGCAGTTCTTC. It yields the protein CASSPPRRGNEQFF.

This sequence joins TRBV19 and TRBJ2-7; 7 bases line up with TRBD2. The V gene end was trimmed by 4 bases and the J gene end by 5 bases; junction bases not matched to a gene: 11. The CDR3 contains 15 residues. Germline CDR1 LNHDA, CDR2 SQIVND (reference sequence). The CDR3 bases are TGTGCCAGTAGTAATGGGGGGGGACTACTCCACGAGCAGTACTTC. It translates to CASSNGGGLLHEQYF.

CDR3 nucleotide sequence: TGTGCCAGCAGATTGGGGGGAACTGAAGCTTTCTTT. Translating it yields CASRLGGTEAFF. The V call is TRBV2, the J call TRBJ1-1; possible D gene TRBD1, 5 bases. V was pared by 6 bases and J by 5 bases, with 10 bases between. CDR1 and CDR2 (germline): SNHLY, FYNNEI. CDR3 length: 12 residues.

The genes are TRBV20-1 and TRBJ2-1; D is unresolved. The V gene lost 2 bases and the J gene lost 6 bases, with 2 bases spanning the gap. The CDR3 contains 10 residues. The germline V gene encodes CDR1 DFQATT and CDR2 SNEGSKA (reference sequence). Written as DNA, the CDR3 is TGCAGTGCTAGACCCAATGAGCAGTTCTTC. Translating gives CSARPNEQFF.

V is TRBV6-4 and J is TRBJ2-3; D unclear. Deletions cut 6 bases from V and 6 bases from J, with 13 bases between. CDR1 and CDR2 from the germline V gene are MRHNA and SNTAGT. CDR3 length: 13 residues. CDR3 bases: TGTGCCAGCAGCTCGGGCCGTCTGGATACGCAGTATTTT. This sequence encodes CASSSGRLDTQYF.

The chain uses TRBV3-1 (or the pseudogene TRBV3-2) and TRBJ2-2; D is unresolved. Germline values: CDR1 LGHDT, CDR2 YNNKEL (reference sequence). Trimming removed 0 bases from V and 4 bases from J, with 12 bases in between. There are 16 residues in the CDR3. Here the CDR3 reads CASSQDPRVRTGELFF. Here the CDR3 DNA reads TGTGCCAGCAGCCAAGATCCTAGGGTCCGCACCGGGGAGCTGTTTTTT.

For the CDR3, the DNA is TGCGCCAGCAGCAACAAGACTAGCGGGGTCCCCCCTGCCTACGAGCAGTACTTC. The encoded protein is CASSNKTSGVPPAYEQYF. This chain connects TRBV5-1 to TRBJ2-7, with 11 bases lining up with TRBD2. Per the germline V gene, CDR1 is SGHRS and CDR2 is YFSETQ. V lost 4 bases and J lost 2; bases outside the gene matches: 14. The CDR3 covers 18 residues.

This chain uses TRBV28 with TRBJ2-7; either TRBD1 or TRBD2 may fit D (6 bases each). The CDR3 consists of 13 residues. Germline lookup yields CDR1 MDHEN and CDR2 SYDVKM. The V gene lost 8 bases and the J gene lost 3 bases, with 14 bases spanning the gap. CDR3 in DNA: TGTGCCAGCGGCCGAGGGGGGCTCTACGAGCAGTACTTC. Amino acids: CASGRGGLYEQYF.

This clone is categorized as medium-sized (0.01 to 0.1%). The V gene is TRBV9, the J gene TRBJ2-1; 8 nucleotides align to TRBD1. In germline, CDR1 is SGDLS, CDR2 YYNGEE. The V gene end was trimmed by 3 bases and the J gene end by 4 bases; junction bases not matched to a gene: 9. CDR3 length: 16 amino acids. The CDR3 sequence: CASSAKDRAAYNEQFF. The CDR3 region has the DNA TGTGCCAGCAGCGCGAAGGACAGGGCGGCGTACAATGAGCAGTTCTTC.

The chain has TRBV19 and TRBJ2-4; D remains unclear. Deletions cut 5 bases from V and 0 bases from J, with 14 bases between. The CDR3 spans 16 residues. Germline assignment: CDR1 LNHDA and CDR2 SQIVND (reference sequence). The CDR3 region is CASSGNILLAKNIQYF. The CDR3 DNA is TGTGCCAGTAGTGGTAACATCCTTCTAGCCAAAAACATTCAGTACTTC.

The J gene is TRBJ2-5, the V gene TRBV9; D is uncertain. The CDR3 totals 13 residues. Trimming took off 4 bases at V and 3 bases at J, with 10 bases between the two ends. Germline loops: CDR1 SGDLS, CDR2 YYNGEE. The CDR3 is CASSTQEEETQYF. The CDR3 DNA sequence: TGTGCCAGCAGCACGCAAGAGGAAGAGACCCAGTACTTC.

This rearrangement joins TRBV11-1 to TRBJ1-6; D not resolved. The V end was cut by 6 bases, the J end by 6 bases, with 12 bases between. CDR3 length: 14 residues. Germline assignment: CDR1 SGHAT and CDR2 FQDESV (reference sequence). CDR3 sequence reads: CASSSVGSNSPLHF. As DNA, the CDR3 is TGTGCCAGCAGTTCAGTGGGTAGTAATTCACCCCTCCACTTT.

In this sample, this clone turned up a few times. The chain recombines TRBV5-1 with TRBJ1-3; D possibly corresponds to TRBD1 (5 bases). CDR3 length: 17 amino acids. V lost 0 bases and J 0 bases, leaving 13 bases between the germline ends. Germline CDR1 reads SGHRS; CDR2 reads YFSETQ. The CDR3: CASSLAEGPNSGNTIYF. CDR3 DNA: TGCGCCAGCAGCTTGGCCGAGGGACCGAACTCTGGAAACACCATATATTTT.

V usage is TRBV7-2 and J usage is TRBJ2-1; possible D gene TRBD2, 5 bases. V gave up 1 base and J gave up 2 bases, with 9 bases separating them. The CDR3 is 15 amino acids. Germline-derived CDR1 and CDR2 are SGHTA and FQGNSA. The CDR3 nucleotides read TGTGCCAGCAGCTTAGACGGGGAGCCCTACAATGAGCAGTTCTTC. Protein: CASSLDGEPYNEQFF.